The sequence of this T cell receptor (beta chain) was determined in a study of identical twins. MiXCR, run by TCRdb on the 5' RACE reads, gives a single entry per CDR3 protein. The profile shows about 520,000 distinct CDR3 sequences, less than 25% of them singletons. This clonotype showed up just a few times. This same sample was also part of a study on T cells expressing NK-cell markers.

The sequencing sample was made of CD4+ T cells sorted from blood. The receptor was derived from a woman under 30 in good health.

This CDR3 reads CSVKGQNYGYTF. CDR3 nucleotide sequence: TGCAGTGTAAAGGGACAGAACTATGGCTACACCTTC. This rearrangement joins TRBV20-1 to TRBJ1-2; 7 bases match TRBD1. This CDR3 region has 12 residues. J gave up 2 bases and V 7 bases, and 4 bases lay outside the gene matches. Germline V gene data show CDR1 as DFQATT and CDR2 as SNEGSKA (reference sequence).